The following is a TCR beta chain sequence with its context. Profiling relied on immunoSEQ multiplex PCR, and the TCRdb table lists in-frame clones only, not all of them. The sample has 4,500 to 6,500 clones; nearly 98% are singletons. This sample is drawn from a study of naive CD8 T cells in extremely preterm neonates. Germline V gene sequence: CDR1 MNHEY, CDR2 SVGAGI. Between the trimmed V and J ends, which lost 7 bases and 5 bases, there was a span of 14 bases. The CDR3 is 13 residues long. This clonotype was sampled from a human donor in good health. This chain uses TRBV6-5 with TRBJ1-1; no clear D gene. The sequencing sample was made of naive CD8+ T cells from blood. The CDR3 here is CASTPGGRTEAFF. CDR3 DNA sequence: TGTGCCAGCACCCCCGGCGGGCGGACTGAAGCTTTCTTT.